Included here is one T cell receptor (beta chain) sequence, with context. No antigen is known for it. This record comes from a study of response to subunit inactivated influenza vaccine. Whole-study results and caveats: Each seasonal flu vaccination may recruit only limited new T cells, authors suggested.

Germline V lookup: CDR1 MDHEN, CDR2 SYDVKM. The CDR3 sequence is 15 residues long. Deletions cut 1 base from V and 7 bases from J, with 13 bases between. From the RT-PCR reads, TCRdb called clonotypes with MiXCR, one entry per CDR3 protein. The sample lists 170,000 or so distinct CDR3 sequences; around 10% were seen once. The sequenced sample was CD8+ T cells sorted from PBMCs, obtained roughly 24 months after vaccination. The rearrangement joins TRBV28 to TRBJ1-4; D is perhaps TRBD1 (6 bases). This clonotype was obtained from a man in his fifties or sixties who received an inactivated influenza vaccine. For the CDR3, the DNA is TGTGCCAGCAGTTTATCCCAGGGGTTCGGTGAAAAACTGTTTTTT. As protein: CASSLSQGFGEKLFF.